The next 5 T cell receptor beta chains were all read from a single sample in a study of T cells in Graves' hyperthyroidism and ophthalmopathy. From RNA transcripts, TCR beta CDR3 regions were amplified. TCR CDR3 underwent first-round RT-PCR with the HTBI primer set. One entry per CDR3 protein results from TCRdb running MiXCR on the multiplex PCR reads. The data show about 290,000 distinct CDR3 sequences, approximately 18% seen once. The sequenced sample was blood. The source is a man in his fifties with Graves' ophthalmopathy.

CDR3 region: CASSYVQSYEQYF. CDR3 bases: TGTGCCAGCAGTTACGTACAATCCTACGAGCAGTACTTC. This chain links TRBV6-2 or TRBV6-3 with TRBJ2-7; D uncertain. With 2 bases removed from V and 1 base from J, the gap between germline ends came to 6 bases. The germline V gene has CDR1 MNHEY and CDR2 SVGEGT. This CDR3 contains 13 residues.

This clonotype was observed many times. V usage is TRBV2 and J usage is TRBJ2-1; weak D call: TRBD2 (5 bases). Trimming cost V 7 bases and J 5 bases, with 15 bases left between them. The CDR3 is made up of 14 amino acids. From germline, CDR1 is SNHLY and CDR2 FYNNEI. CDR3 sequence reads: CASNRLLGNNEQFF. Here the CDR3 DNA reads TGTGCCAGCAATCGCCTACTAGGTAACAATGAGCAGTTCTTC. The entire variable domain, with the rest obtained from reference TRBV2 and TRBJ2-1, is as follows: EPEVTQTPSHQVTQMGQEVILRCVPISNHLYFYWYRQILGQKVEFLVSFYNNEISEKSEIFDDQFSVERPDGSNFTLKIRSTKLEDSAMYFCASNRLLGNNEQFFGPGTRLTVL.

With regard to this clonotype: A single base separates this from a much larger clone, so it may be a read error. J is TRBJ2-7 and V is TRBV20-1, with 9 bases matching TRBD2. Per the germline V gene, CDR1 is DFQATT and CDR2 is SNEGSKA (reference sequence). The CDR3 is 16 residues long. Written as DNA, the CDR3 is TGCAGTGCTAGAGATCTAAGGCTAGCGGGACCATACGAGCGGTACTTC. It translates to CSARDLRLAGPYERYF.

The sample holds many counts of this clonotype. The V gene is TRBV5-1, the J gene TRBJ2-3, with 8 bases identical to TRBD2. The length of the CDR3 is 16 residues. J gave up 4 bases and V 6 bases, and 13 bases lay outside the gene matches. CDR1 SGHRS and CDR2 YFSETQ come from the germline V gene. As DNA, the CDR3 is TGCGCCAGCACCTCTCGTGAAGCGGGAGCGTCAGATACGCAGTATTTT. Its translation is CASTSREAGASDTQYF.

This rearrangement joins TRBV11-2 to TRBJ2-7; no clear D gene. Germline loops: CDR1 SGHAT, CDR2 FQNNGV. Trimming took 5 bases from V and 3 from J, leaving 11 bases between them. The CDR3 is 13 residues long. Written as DNA, the CDR3 is TGTGCCAGCAGCCAAGAACGGGTCTACGAGCAGTACTTC. This gives the protein CASSQERVYEQYF. Combining the CDR3 with reference TRBV11-2 and TRBJ2-7 gives the whole variable domain EAGVAQSPRYKIIEKRQSVAFWCNPISGHATLYWYQQILGQGPKLLIQFQNNGVVDDSQLPKDRFSAERLKGVDSTLKIQPAKLEDSAVYLCASSQERVYEQYFGPGTRLTVT.